The 18 T cell receptor beta chains below were found in one sample sequenced in a study of T cells in Graves' hyperthyroidism and ophthalmopathy. RNA transcripts provided the source from which TCR beta CDR3 regions were amplified. First-round RT-PCR targeting the TCR CDR3 was performed with the HTBI primer set. MiXCR, applied by TCRdb to the multiplex PCR reads, yields one record per CDR3 protein. There are about 340,000 distinct CDR3 sequences in the sample; 15% to 20% occur only once, and under 55% lies in the top ten. Sequencing was carried out using blood. The receptors here all came from a woman in her forties or fifties with Graves' hyperthyroidism.

The rearrangement links TRBV2 to TRBJ2-5; 8 bases are shared with TRBD1. V shed 6 bases and J 4 bases; nucleotides not matched to a gene: 10. The germline CDR1 and CDR2 sequences are SNHLY and FYNNEI. The CDR3 runs 15 residues. This chain's CDR3 is CASSWDRKMVETQYF. The CDR3 coding sequence is TGTGCCAGCAGCTGGGACAGGAAAATGGTAGAGACCCAGTACTTC.

This clonotype was detected ten times or more. The V and J genes are TRBV12-3 or TRBV12-4 and TRBJ2-1; no clear D gene. The V and J ends lost 3 bases and 3 bases respectively, with 9 bases between them. This CDR3 spans 14 amino acids. The CDR3 spells CASSFHYYYNEQFF. The CDR3 coding sequence is TGTGCCAGCAGTTTTCACTACTACTACAATGAGCAGTTCTTC.

This clonotype has ten or more counts. The chain uses TRBV11-2 and TRBJ1-1, with D tentatively TRBD1 (5 bases). The length of the CDR3 is 13 residues. V was pared by 6 bases and J by 2 bases, with 10 bases between. Germline values: CDR1 SGHAT, CDR2 FQNNGV. The CDR3 loop reads CASSIDRNTEAFF. CDR3 nucleotides: TGTGCCAGCAGTATTGACAGAAACACTGAAGCTTTCTTT.

Remarks on this clonotype: This sequence may be a read error, since a much larger clone differs from it by one base. The rearrangement joins TRBV27 to TRBJ2-1; 12 bases fit TRBD2. The CDR3 runs 14 residues. V was clipped by 11 bases and J by 8 bases; unmatched bases: 10. Germline V gene data show CDR1 as MNHEY and CDR2 as SMNVEV (reference sequence). The CDR3 DNA reads as TGTGCCTGCCAGACTAGCGGGAGAATAGATGAGCAGTTCTTC. Translation: CACQTSGRIDEQFF.

This clonotype has only a few counts. The chain carries TRBV7-9 and TRBJ2-2; D call uncertain. Trimming removed 4 bases at V and 0 bases at J, with 12 bases between. Looked up from germline, CDR1 is SEHNR and CDR2 is FQNEAQ (reference sequence). The CDR3 extends over 16 amino acids. This CDR3 reads CASSSHGMTNTGELFF. CDR3 sequence (DNA): TGTGCCAGCAGCTCACACGGAATGACGAACACCGGGGAGCTGTTTTTT.

The chain employs TRBV20-1 and TRBJ2-5; D may match TRBD1 or TRBD2 (5 bases each). V was trimmed by 6 bases and J by 4 bases, leaving 12 bases between them. CDR3 length equals 12 residues. CDR1 and CDR2 from the germline V gene are DFQATT and SNEGSKA (reference sequence). The DNA for the CDR3 is TGCAGTGCCCGGGGCGGGCTAGAGACCCAGTACTTC. Its translation is CSARGGLETQYF.

The chain carries TRBV10-3 and TRBJ2-5, with TRBD1 as a possible D gene (5 bases). The CDR3 is 13 residues long. The germline V gene has CDR1 ENHRY and CDR2 SYGVKD. Deletions cut 4 bases from V and 1 base from J, with 7 bases between. The CDR3 coding sequence is TGTGCCATCAGTGGACAGTTCCAAGAGACCCAGTACTTC. Protein: CAISGQFQETQYF.

This CDR3 is CAISESMVSYSNQPQHF. The CDR3 bases are TGTGCCATCAGTGAGTCGATGGTTAGCTATAGCAATCAGCCCCAGCATTTT. J is TRBJ1-5 and V is TRBV10-3, with D uncertain. Germline V gives CDR1 ENHRY, CDR2 SYGVKD. The V end was cut by 0 bases, the J end by 0 bases, with 12 bases between. The CDR3 covers 17 residues.

The J gene is TRBJ2-2, the V gene TRBV30, with D maybe TRBD1 (6 bases). This CDR3 spans 14 amino acids. V was shortened by 0 bases and J by 9 bases, with 14 bases between the two germline ends. Germline V gene data show CDR1 as GTSNPN and CDR2 as SVGIG (reference sequence). The CDR3 DNA reads TGTGCCTGGAGTGTACAACAGGGTATGCGGGAGCTGTTTTTT. Translating it yields CAWSVQQGMRELFF.

This clonotype was counted at least ten times. J is TRBJ1-1 and V is TRBV10-3, with 7 bases lining up with TRBD1. CDR3 length: 14 amino acids. The V gene end was trimmed by 7 bases and the J gene end by 2 bases; junction bases not matched to a gene: 7. Germline V gene data show CDR1 as ENHRY and CDR2 as SYGVKD. The CDR3: CAIMGTALNTEAFF. The CDR3 bases are TGTGCCATCATGGGGACAGCACTCAACACTGAAGCTTTCTTT.

The sample holds many counts of this clonotype. The genes are TRBV30 and TRBJ2-2; D gene unclear. The germline gives CDR1 GTSNPN, CDR2 SVGIG (reference sequence). Trimming took 2 bases from V and 7 from J, leaving 11 bases between them. This CDR3 is built from 13 residues. The CDR3 reads CAWSTDIHGELFF. In nucleotides, the CDR3 is TGTGCCTGGAGTACCGATATTCACGGGGAGCTGTTTTTT.

The sample holds a few counts of this clonotype. The V and J genes are TRBV28 and TRBJ2-7; 7 bases are shared with TRBD2. This CDR3 contains 11 residues. In germline, CDR1 is MDHEN, CDR2 SYDVKM. V was pared by 5 bases and J by 10 bases, with 5 bases of the junction left unmatched. The CDR3 protein is CASSLGGFQYF. The CDR3, as DNA: TGTGCCAGCAGTCTCGGGGGGTTTCAGTACTTC.

Comment on this clonotype: In this CDR3 the conserved last residue, phenylalanine or tryptophan, is missing, so a read error is likely. This chain uses TRBV5-1 with TRBJ2-5, with D possibly being TRBD2 (6 bases). This CDR3 has 14 residues. The V end lost 4 bases, the J end lost 2 bases, and 12 bases lay between the germline ends. The germline gives CDR1 SGHRS, CDR2 YFSETQ. CDR3 region: CASSPGTLQETQYS. The DNA for the CDR3 is TGCGCCAGCAGCCCCGGGACTCTGCAAGAGACCCAGTACTCC.

This clonotype has only one observation. This chain joins TRBV7-9 and TRBJ2-1; 8 bases fit TRBD2. This CDR3 comprises 15 residues. Germline V gene lookup returns CDR1 SEHNR and CDR2 FQNEAQ (reference sequence). J was trimmed by 8 bases and V by 6 bases; bases with no gene match: 12. CDR3 region: CASSKASGRNHEQFF. The CDR3 region has the DNA TGTGCCAGCAGTAAAGCGAGCGGGAGAAACCATGAGCAGTTCTTC.

This clonotype was counted ten times or more. The genes are TRBV3-1 and TRBJ2-3; D may be TRBD2 (5 bases). The CDR3 extends over 14 amino acids. V dropped 2 bases and J dropped 5 bases, with 11 bases sitting between them. Per the germline V gene, CDR1 is LGHDT and CDR2 is YNNKEL (reference sequence). The CDR3 loop is CASSQSLALDTQYF. The CDR3 nucleotides read TGTGCCAGCAGCCAAAGCCTAGCCTTAGATACGCAGTATTTT.

In regard to this clonotype: Its ends do not fully match the called genes, so a read error is possible. The chain carries TRBV12-3 or TRBV12-4 and TRBJ1-2; D gene ambiguous. The CDR3 totals 15 residues. The CDR3 reads CASSSAPPTDYGNTF. The CDR3 DNA reads TGTGCCAGCAGTTCGGCCCCCCCGACGGACTATGGCAACACCTTC.

Ten or more counts support this clonotype. The gene calls are TRBV12-3 or TRBV12-4 and TRBJ1-1; D unresolved. The ends were cut back, 5 bases at V and 6 bases at J, with 13 bases in the middle. The CDR3 totals 13 residues. CDR3 loop: CASSRREAAEAFF. The CDR3 region has the DNA TGTGCCAGCAGTCGCCGTGAGGCTGCTGAAGCTTTCTTT.

J is TRBJ1-2 and V is TRBV30; D not certain. The ends were cut back, 1 base at V and 4 bases at J, with 10 bases in the middle. The CDR3 runs to 13 residues. CDR1 is GTSNPN, CDR2 SVGIG, per germline (reference sequence). The CDR3 DNA follows: TGTGCCTGGAGTGCGGACGGGAGCTATGGCTACACCTTC. Its protein product is CAWSADGSYGYTF.